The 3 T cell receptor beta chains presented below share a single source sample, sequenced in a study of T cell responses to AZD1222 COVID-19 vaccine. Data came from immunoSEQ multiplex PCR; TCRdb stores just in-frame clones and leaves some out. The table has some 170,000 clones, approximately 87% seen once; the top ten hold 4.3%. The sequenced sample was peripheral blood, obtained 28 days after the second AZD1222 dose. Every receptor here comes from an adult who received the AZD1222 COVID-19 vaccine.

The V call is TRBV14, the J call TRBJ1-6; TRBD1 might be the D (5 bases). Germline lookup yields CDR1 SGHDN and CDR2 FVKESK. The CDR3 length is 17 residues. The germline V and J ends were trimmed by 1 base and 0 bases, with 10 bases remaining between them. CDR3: CASSQGQTSSYNSPLHF. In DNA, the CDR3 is TGTGCCAGCAGCCAAGGACAGACGAGCTCCTATAATTCACCCCTCCACTTT.

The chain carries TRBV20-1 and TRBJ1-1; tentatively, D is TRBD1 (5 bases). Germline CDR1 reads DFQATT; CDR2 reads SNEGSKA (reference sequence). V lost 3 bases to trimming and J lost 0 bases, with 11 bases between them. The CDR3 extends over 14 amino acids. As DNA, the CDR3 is TGCAGTGCTAGTATGGGGGGTTTGAACACTGAAGCTTTCTTT. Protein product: CSASMGGLNTEAFF.

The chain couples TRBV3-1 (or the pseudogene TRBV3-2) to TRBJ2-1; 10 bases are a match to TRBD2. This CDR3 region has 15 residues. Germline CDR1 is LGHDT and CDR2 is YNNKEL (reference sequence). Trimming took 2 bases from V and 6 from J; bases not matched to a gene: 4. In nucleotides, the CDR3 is TGTGCCAGCAGCCAACCTAGCGGGGGCCTCAATGAGCAGTTCTTC. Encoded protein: CASSQPSGGLNEQFF.